These T cell receptor beta chains were read from a single sample in a study of blood T cell repertoires in COVID-19. The method was immunoSEQ multiplex PCR; TCRdb's version includes in-frame clones alone and lacks a portion of them. The table records 200,000 to 250,000 clones, around four fifths of them present only once. Source material: peripheral blood. The origin of the receptors is a man younger than 45 with active or convalescent COVID-19. Each CDR3 is given without its conserved first and last residue.

J	length	V	CDR3
TRBJ2-1	14	TRBV3-1/TRBV3-2	ASSQESSSRGNEQF
TRBJ1-2	12	TRBV18	ASSPSRDNYGYT
TRBJ2-3	13	TRBV9	ASSSSSRPSDTQY
TRBJ2-7	9	TRBV30	AWSIAYEQY
TRBJ2-3	13	TRBV6-5	ASSYSGRGADTQY
TRBJ2-5	14	TRBV24-1	ATSDRDRGFQETQY
TRBJ2-2	12	TRBV7-6	ASTDHRVTGELF
TRBJ1-2	15	TRBV7-2	ASSLGPPGREPYGYT
TRBJ2-5	15	TRBV7-2	ASSLGAGRPYQETQY
TRBJ1-1	13	TRBV7-9	ASSLGQGMPTEAF
TRBJ2-7	11	TRBV11-3	ASSLGAGVEQY
TRBJ1-1	16	TRBV28	ASSLTGGLGSINTEAF
TRBJ2-2	14	TRBV28	ASSERGPGNTGELF
TRBJ1-2	11	TRBV28	ASSPGQNYGYT
TRBJ1-2	11	TRBV19	ASKPQGVDGYT
TRBJ2-7	13	TRBV7-8	ASSLASQRSYEQY
TRBJ2-7	11	TRBV7-2	ASSFSSGYEQY
TRBJ1-6	14	TRBV5-6	ASSTSGKGLYSPLH
TRBJ1-1	12	TRBV19	ASSIFRGNTEAF
TRBJ1-5	12	TRBV28	ASSFGAGPQPQH
TRBJ1-3	12	TRBV6-5	ASSRTDSGNTIY
TRBJ1-5	14	TRBV19	ASTGQGPYSNQPQH
TRBJ2-2	12	TRBV5-1	ASSFTGATGELF
TRBJ2-7	11	TRBV6-2/TRBV6-3	ASSPGHYYEQY
TRBJ2-7	11	TRBV3-1/TRBV3-2	ASSLLRDYEQY
TRBJ1-2	10	TRBV10-3	AISAQGVHYT
TRBJ1-6	13	TRBV6-2/TRBV6-3	ASSHRQSYNSPLH
TRBJ1-5	12	TRBV2	ASRAGTGVQPQH
TRBJ1-2	11	TRBV5-6	ASSSPDREGYT
TRBJ2-6	11	TRBV10-2	ASSASGANVLT
TRBJ2-1	13	TRBV7-7	ASSLVLRLPNEQF
TRBJ2-7	10	TRBV28	ASSIQGYEQY
TRBJ2-7	12	TRBV6-2/TRBV6-3	ASSLDGGVYEQY
TRBJ1-3	12	TRBV18	ASSPDRPGNTIY
TRBJ2-7	12	TRBV5-6	ASSFGGTSYEQY
TRBJ1-5	11	TRBV6-6	ASKAPGNQPQH
TRBJ1-6	12	TRBV27	ASSFGQGSGALH
TRBJ2-7	14	TRBV5-1	ASSLVMRQIPYEQY
TRBJ2-7	13	TRBV7-9	ASSQTIPSWNEQY
TRBJ1-4	13	TRBV25-1	ASSRTGQGYGKLF
TRBJ2-5	13	TRBV7-2	ASSPSGRAQETQY